This T cell receptor beta chain emerged from a study of control samples from healthy donors and cancer patients. Generated by immunoSEQ multiplex PCR, the TCRdb table keeps only in-frame clones and is missing some. The repertoire holds about 150,000 clones, with about nine tenths as singletons. CDR3 size: 13 residues. Germline CDR1 and CDR2: LNHDA and SQIVND (reference sequence). V was cut by 3 bases and J by 1 base, with 6 bases left in between. The gene calls are TRBV19 and TRBJ1-2; D not certain. The source material was blood. The receptor comes from a man under 40 in good health. CDR3 residues: CASSMGFNYGYTF. The CDR3 DNA follows: TGTGCCAGTAGTATGGGTTTTAACTATGGCTACACCTTC.